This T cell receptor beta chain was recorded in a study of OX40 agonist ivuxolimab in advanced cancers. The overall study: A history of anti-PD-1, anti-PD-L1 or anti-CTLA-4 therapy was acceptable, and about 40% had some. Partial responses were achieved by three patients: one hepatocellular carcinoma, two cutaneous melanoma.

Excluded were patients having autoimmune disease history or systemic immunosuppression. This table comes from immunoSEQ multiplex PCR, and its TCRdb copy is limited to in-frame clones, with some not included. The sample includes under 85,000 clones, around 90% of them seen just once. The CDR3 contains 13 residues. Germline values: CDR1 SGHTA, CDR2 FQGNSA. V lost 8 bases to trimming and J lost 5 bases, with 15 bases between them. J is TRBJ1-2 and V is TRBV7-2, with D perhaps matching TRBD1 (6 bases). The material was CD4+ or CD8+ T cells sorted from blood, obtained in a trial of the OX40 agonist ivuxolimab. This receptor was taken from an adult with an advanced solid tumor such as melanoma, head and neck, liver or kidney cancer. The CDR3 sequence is CASASGTRYGYTF. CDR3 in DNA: TGTGCCAGCGCCTCGGGGACACGATATGGCTACACCTTC. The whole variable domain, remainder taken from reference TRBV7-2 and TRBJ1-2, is GAGVSQSPSNKVTEKGKDVELRCDPISGHTALYWYRQSLGQGLEFLIYFQGNSAPDKSGLPSDRFSAERTGGSVSTLTIQRTQQEDSAVYLCASASGTRYGYTFGSGTRLTVV.